These T cell receptor beta chains were read from a single sample in a study of cytomegalovirus exposure and HLA in healthy donors. Sequencing used immunoSEQ multiplex PCR; TCRdb keeps in-frame clones, though not all of them. The table lists roughly 260,000 clones, almost 85% of them singletons. The sequenced sample consisted of PBMCs. The receptors were sampled from a woman aged 40 to 55 in good health and CMV-seropositive. Each CDR3 is given with its conserved first and last residue. Each record gives: V gene, clone size, D gene, J gene, CDR3 protein, CDR3 DNA. D genes are given only for firm matches. Size tells how often a clone was seen (once, few, many) or the class of an expanded clone, and some rows leave it out.

>TRBV6-6|-|-|TRBJ1-4
CASSPRLNEKLFF
TGTGCCAGCAGCCCTAGACTAAATGAAAAACTGTTTTTT
>TRBV19|-|TRBD1|TRBJ1-1
CASRRQGDSEAFF
TGTGCCAGTCGAAGACAGGGGGACTCTGAAGCTTTCTTT
>TRBV27|-|TRBD1|TRBJ2-2
CASSTLPGQGIGELFF
TGTGCCAGCAGCACCTTACCGGGACAGGGAATCGGGGAGCTGTTTTTT
>TRBV25-1|-|-|TRBJ2-7
CASSNPPTGSDEQYF
TGTGCCAGCAGTAACCCTCCGACAGGTAGCGACGAGCAGTACTTC
>TRBV7-9|-|-|TRBJ2-4
CSSSLVSGFGDIQYF
TGTTCCAGCAGCTTAGTCTCGGGATTCGGGGACATTCAGTACTTC
>TRBV15|-|TRBD2|TRBJ2-1
CATSLGLAGWDDNEQFF
TGTGCCACCAGCCTTGGACTAGCGGGTTGGGATGACAATGAGCAGTTCTTC
>TRBV5-6|-|TRBD2|TRBJ2-3
CASGLESSGQQTDTQYF
TGTGCCAGCGGCTTGGAATCTAGCGGCCAACAGACGGATACGCAGTATTTT
>TRBV7-9|-|TRBD1|TRBJ1-2
CASSLLQGDYGYTF
TGTGCCAGCAGCTTACTTCAGGGGGACTATGGCTACACCTTC
>TRBV7-2|-|-|TRBJ1-1
CASSFPTAMNTEAFF
TGTGCCAGCAGCTTTCCAACAGCCATGAACACTGAAGCTTTCTTT
>TRBV7-9|-|-|TRBJ1-5
CASSLDTRGNQPQHF
TGTGCCAGCAGCTTAGATACCCGGGGCAATCAGCCCCAGCATTTT
>TRBV18|-|TRBD2|TRBJ2-3
CASSRISGLTDTQYF
TGTGCCAGCTCACGGATTAGCGGGTTAACAGATACGCAGTATTTT
>TRBV18|-|-|TRBJ1-1
CASSPRQAALLTTEAFF
TGTGCCAGCTCACCCCGACAGGCGGCATTGCTGACCACTGAAGCTTTCTTT
>TRBV6-1|-|-|TRBJ1-2
CASIEQGGYGYTF
TGTGCCAGCATAGAACAGGGTGGATATGGCTACACCTTC
>TRBV28|-|-|TRBJ2-3
CASSADNTDTQYF
TGTGCCAGCAGTGCGGACAACACAGATACGCAGTATTTT
>TRBV2|-|TRBD2|TRBJ2-5
CASSDAGGSEETQYF
TGTGCCAGCAGTGATGCGGGAGGGTCGGAAGAGACCCAGTACTTC
>TRBV9|-|-|TRBJ1-4
CASSGGTTNEKLFF
TGTGCCAGCAGCGGCGGGACAACTAATGAAAAACTGTTTTTT
>TRBV2|-|TRBD2|TRBJ2-3
CASSESGRAFTDTQYF
TGTGCCAGCAGTGAAAGCGGGAGGGCGTTCACAGATACGCAGTATTTT
>TRBV4-3|-|TRBD1|TRBJ1-2
CASSQDPMTGGYGYTF
TGCGCCAGCAGCCAAGACCCAATGACAGGGGGCTATGGCTACACCTTC
>TRBV7-2|few|TRBD2|TRBJ2-3
CASSKAGGGLSPDTQYF
TGTGCCAGCAGCAAAGCGGGAGGAGGCTTGTCGCCAGATACGCAGTATTTT
>TRBV18|-|TRBD1|TRBJ2-3
CASSRDRPATDTQYF
TGTGCCAGCTCACGGGACAGGCCAGCTACAGATACGCAGTATTTT
>TRBV29-1|few|-|TRBJ2-2
CSVEKRTTGELFF
TGCAGCGTTGAGAAGCGGACCACCGGGGAGCTGTTTTTT
>TRBV28|-|TRBD1|TRBJ2-1
CASSGQGDNEQFF
TGTGCCAGCAGTGGACAGGGCGACAATGAGCAGTTCTTC
>TRBV5-6|-|-|TRBJ1-2
CASSWGHLAGYTF
TGTGCCAGCAGCTGGGGACATCTCGCTGGCTACACCTTC
>TRBV6-5|-|TRBD1|TRBJ1-1
CASSRTGNTEAFF
TGTGCCAGCAGTCGGACAGGGAACACTGAAGCTTTCTTT
>TRBV29-1|-|-|TRBJ2-7
CSVGTAYEQYF
TGCAGCGTTGGCACAGCTTACGAGCAGTACTTC
>TRBV2|once|TRBD2|TRBJ2-2
CATDPGLAGRLNTGELFF
TGTGCCACCGACCCGGGACTAGCGGGTCGATTAAACACCGGGGAGCTGTTTTTT
>TRBV30|few|-|TRBJ2-3
CAWSVAGTDTQYF
TGTGCCTGGAGTGTAGCGGGCACAGATACGCAGTATTTT
>TRBV10-3|-|TRBD1|TRBJ1-2
CATWDRESYGYTF
TGTGCCACCTGGGACAGGGAGTCCTATGGCTACACCTTC
>TRBV7-2|-|-|TRBJ2-7
CASSLLGPGTTYEQYF
TGTGCCAGCAGCCTACTCGGGCCGGGAACGACCTACGAGCAGTACTTC
>TRBV7-9|-|TRBD1|TRBJ1-6
CASSLVGQGKSPLHF
TGTGCCAGCAGCTTAGTGGGACAGGGAAAGTCACCCCTCCACTTT
>TRBV6-5|few|TRBD1|TRBJ1-2
CASTSGGVHGYTF
TGTGCCAGCACTTCAGGGGGCGTGCATGGCTACACCTTC
>TRBV15|-|-|TRBJ1-1
CATSRDGGNTEAFF
TGTGCCACCAGCAGAGATGGAGGGAACACTGAAGCTTTCTTT
>TRBV5-1|-|TRBD1|TRBJ1-1
CASSLEGQGTEAFF
TGCGCCAGCAGCTTGGAGGGACAGGGGACTGAAGCTTTCTTT
>TRBV7-3|-|TRBD2|TRBJ2-3
CASSSVAGRTDTQYF
TGTGCCAGCAGCTCTGTAGCGGGCCGCACAGATACGCAGTATTTT
>TRBV27|-|TRBD2|TRBJ2-5
CASRQGLAQETQYF
TGTGCCAGCAGACAAGGACTAGCCCAAGAGACCCAGTACTTC
>TRBV11-3|-|TRBD1|TRBJ1-2
CASSYDRGDYGYTF
TGTGCCAGCAGCTATGACAGGGGAGACTATGGCTACACCTTC
>TRBV5-1|-|TRBD2|TRBJ2-1
CASSLGAGGYNEQFF
TGCGCCAGCAGCTTGGGAGCGGGAGGGTACAATGAGCAGTTCTTC
>TRBV27|-|-|TRBJ2-1
CASSLSTMGEESPSSLNEQFF
TGTGCCAGCAGTTTATCGACCATGGGGGAGGAATCCCCATCTAGCCTTAATGAGCAGTTCTTC
>TRBV7-2|-|TRBD1|TRBJ2-7
CASSPSGTGPYEQYF
TGTGCCAGCAGCCCTTCCGGGACAGGCCCCTACGAGCAGTACTTC
>TRBV4-3|-|-|TRBJ1-3
CASSPGVIGNTIYF
TGCGCCAGCAGCCCAGGGGTAATTGGAAACACCATATATTTT
>TRBV5-1|-|TRBD2|TRBJ2-5
CASSSGLAGLQETQYF
TGCGCCAGCAGTTCCGGACTAGCGGGTCTCCAAGAGACCCAGTACTTC
>TRBV7-6|-|TRBD1|TRBJ1-4
CASSAGTGGEKLFF
TGTGCCAGCAGCGCCGGGACAGGGGGAGAAAAACTGTTTTTT
>TRBV5-5|-|-|TRBJ1-6
CASSDPHGDNNSPLHF
TGTGCCAGCAGCGACCCCCACGGTGACAATAATTCACCCCTCCACTTT
>TRBV7-3|-|TRBD1|TRBJ1-2
CASSQGEEYGYTF
TGTGCCAGCAGCCAGGGGGAGGAATATGGCTACACCTTC
>TRBV20-1|-|-|TRBJ2-5
CSASSRETQYF
TGCAGTGCTAGTAGCCGGGAGACCCAGTACTTC
>TRBV2|once|TRBD1|TRBJ1-2
CASRTGVGYGYTF
TGTGCCAGCAGAACAGGGGTAGGCTATGGCTACACCTTC
>TRBV4-3|-|-|TRBJ1-3
CASSQDRVSGNTIYF
TGCGCCAGCAGCCAAGATCGGGTCTCTGGAAACACCATATATTTT
>TRBV14|-|-|TRBJ2-1
CASSQVTFNDEQFF
TGTGCCAGCAGCCAAGTAACTTTTAACGATGAGCAGTTCTTC
>TRBV7-3|once|-|TRBJ2-7
CASSLLGGANPYEQYF
TGTGCCAGCAGCTTACTAGGTGGGGCGAACCCCTACGAGCAGTACTTC
>TRBV5-1|-|TRBD2|TRBJ2-5
CASSPRAGEGRETQYF
TGCGCCAGCAGCCCTAGGGCTGGGGAGGGTCGAGAGACCCAGTACTTC
>TRBV7-8|-|TRBD2|TRBJ2-1
CASSFSGNYNEQFF
TGTGCCAGCAGCTTTAGCGGGAACTACAATGAGCAGTTCTTC
>TRBV2|-|TRBD2|TRBJ2-7
CASSRGLAGVSEQYF
TGTGCCAGCAGTCGGGGACTAGCGGGAGTATCTGAGCAGTACTTC
>TRBV7-9|once|TRBD1|TRBJ2-7
CSSSLEGDSHSYEQYF
TGTTCCAGCAGCTTAGAAGGGGACAGCCACTCCTACGAGCAGTACTTC